The next 11 T cell receptor beta chains were all read from a single sample in a study of T-cell reconstitution after alpha-beta-depleted transplantation in children. Unique molecular identifiers were incorporated into the prepared TCRbeta library. TCRdb reprocessed the PCR reads with MiXCR, giving one entry per CDR3 protein. This repertoire shows around 380,000 distinct CDR3 sequences, roughly 10% found once; its top ten account for roughly 6%. The sequenced sample was PBMCs from the stem cell graft donor, obtained from the stem cell graft. Receptors originate from a human donor who donated a stem cell graft to a child with acute myeloid leukemia.

In this sample, this clonotype turned up many times. The chain joins TRBV7-9 to TRBJ2-1; D is unresolved. The CDR3 has 12 residues. The ends were cut back, 2 bases at V and 8 bases at J, with 7 bases in the middle. Germline V gene sequence: CDR1 SEHNR, CDR2 FQNEAQ (reference sequence). This CDR3 is CASSLLSYEQFF. The CDR3 region has the DNA TGTGCCAGCAGCTTATTGAGTTATGAGCAGTTCTTC.

The sample holds a few counts of this clonotype. The chain employs TRBV5-5 and TRBJ1-2; D possibly corresponds to TRBD1 (5 bases). The CDR3 extends over 15 amino acids. Trimming cost V 4 bases and J 10 bases, with 23 bases left between them. Germline CDR1 SGHKS, CDR2 YYEKEE (reference sequence). CDR3 in amino acids: CASSVRGPNLSDYTF. Here the CDR3 DNA reads TGTGCCAGCAGCGTGAGGGGACCCAACCTATCCGACTACACCTTC.

The chain recombines TRBV20-1 with TRBJ2-1; D gene ambiguous. CDR3 size: 14 residues. Germline V gives CDR1 DFQATT, CDR2 SNEGSKA (reference sequence). The V end was cut by 6 bases, the J end by 4 bases, with 16 bases between. CDR3 protein: CSAPGRKGYNEQFF. CDR3 coding DNA: TGCAGTGCCCCGGGTCGAAAGGGATACAATGAGCAGTTCTTC.

This clonotype occurred a few times. The genes are TRBV20-1 and TRBJ2-1; D is uncertain. The length of the CDR3 is 18 residues. Germline values: CDR1 DFQATT, CDR2 SNEGSKA (reference sequence). Trimming took off 0 bases at V and 0 bases at J, with 18 bases between the two ends. CDR3 bases: TGCAGTGCTAGAGATTACATGTTAGCTGAGAGCTCCTACAATGAGCAGTTCTTC. Encoded protein: CSARDYMLAESSYNEQFF.

This clonotype was seen repeatedly, ten times or more. The gene calls are TRBV10-1 and TRBJ2-2; D may match TRBD1 or TRBD2 (6 bases each). V lost 8 bases and J lost 6, with 13 bases in between. The CDR3 length is 13 residues. Germline V CDR1 and CDR2: WNHNN, SYGVQD (reference sequence). The CDR3 loop reads CASGGTSPGELFF. Written as DNA, the CDR3 is TGCGCCAGCGGAGGGACATCGCCCGGGGAGCTGTTTTTT.

This clonotype occurred a few times. The J gene is TRBJ2-7, the V gene TRBV6-1; TRBD2 matches at 10 bases. With 0 bases clipped from V and 3 bases from J, the junction kept 5 bases outside the gene matches. CDR1 MNHNS and CDR2 SASEGT come from the germline V gene. This CDR3 contains 16 residues. CDR3 sequence: CASSEARLAGVYEQYF. The CDR3 nucleotides read TGTGCCAGCAGTGAAGCGCGGCTAGCGGGAGTCTACGAGCAGTACTTC.

V and J are TRBV6-1 and TRBJ2-5; D gene ambiguous. Germline V gene lookup returns CDR1 MNHNS and CDR2 SASEGT. The V end lost 5 bases, the J end lost 0 bases, and 10 bases lay between the germline ends. This CDR3 spans 14 amino acids. The CDR3 DNA reads as TGTGCCAGCAGTCTCCAGTCAGACCAAGAGACCCAGTACTTC. It is translated as CASSLQSDQETQYF.

Comment on this clonotype: Its ends do not fully match the called genes, so a read error is possible. This chain joins TRBV5-6 and TRBJ1-2, with 7 bases identical to TRBD1. Germline loops: CDR1 SGHDT, CDR2 YYEEEE. This CDR3 comprises 12 residues. The CDR3 DNA reads as TGTGCCAGCAGCCCGGGACAGTATGGCTGCACCTTC. It translates to CASSPGQYGCTF.

This clonotype was seen ten or more times. The chain uses TRBV6-1 and TRBJ2-1; 9 bases align to TRBD1. From germline, CDR1 is MNHNS and CDR2 SASEGT. V was pared by 9 bases and J by 7 bases, with 10 bases of the junction left unmatched. CDR3 length: 14 amino acids. The CDR3 nucleotides are TGTGCCAGTACTCCGGGACAGGGTGTGAATGAGCAGTTCTTC. Translating it yields CASTPGQGVNEQFF.

Only a few counts were recorded for this clonotype. The chain recombines TRBV12-3 or TRBV12-4 with TRBJ1-4, with D unclear. Trimming took off 1 base at V and 5 bases at J, with 8 bases between the two ends. This CDR3 has 14 residues. This chain's CDR3 is CASSLVGGNEKLFF. CDR3 coding DNA: TGTGCCAGCAGTTTAGTGGGTGGGAATGAAAAACTGTTTTTT.

This clonotype has at least ten counts. The chain is built from TRBV12-3 or TRBV12-4 and TRBJ2-7; D might be TRBD2 (5 bases). Trimming took 5 bases from V and 4 from J, leaving 15 bases between them. The CDR3 is 14 residues long. As DNA, the CDR3 is TGTGCCAGCAGTCTCCTCGGGATTCAGTACGAGCAGTACTTC. As protein: CASSLLGIQYEQYF.